The entry below gives a single T cell receptor (beta chain) sequence along with its context. This clonotype showed up many times. Its antigen remains undetermined. No base qualities exist here, and no much larger clone lies one base off it. The TCR beta CDR3 regions were amplified from the RNA transcripts. For the first round of RT-PCR on the TCR CDR3, the HTBI primer set was used together with the Qiagen OneStep RT-PCR kit. The libraries were constructed in a second round of multiplex PCR and then size-selected and purified. Paired-end sequencing of the libraries was performed with 100 bp reads on an Illumina HiSeq2000. In the original analysis: SOAPnuke was used to process the raw data, with reads discarded if the reads contained adapters or uncalled bases, had a mean Phred below 15, or lacked an exact constant-primer or identifier match. High-quality paired reads were merged using COPE v1.2.5, and each unique nucleotide sequence was defined as a clonotype. MiTCR v1.1 was used to align clonotypes to the IMGT TRBV, TRBD and TRBJ reference segments. Analysis was restricted to V-J combinations with a frequency above 0.0001, which covered just over 98% of repertoires. A TCS score was defined as the ratio between F50 (clonal expansion) and ExV (chaos), using BLOSUM62-based TCRdist between CDR3 peptides within each V-J. Welch's t-statistics and random forest reduced roughly 500 V-J features to around 14, which were used in a naive Bayes classifier (R e1071). TCRdb redid the processing of the public reads, applying fastp at Q25 and MiXCR, and retained in-frame beta chains. Rows are unified per CDR3 protein, each entry keeping the most common DNA and genes. The V and J calls and clone size come from TCRdb's table, not from the authors' own analysis. The sample includes a few hundred thousand distinct CDR3 sequences, with about 19% observed a single time. The ten top clones hold around 3.6% of the sample.

The CDR3 sequence holds 14 residues, the cysteine and phenylalanine included. The only DNA kept is the CDR3, 42 bases in frame from the first base. Between the V and J ends, shortened by 3 bases and 5 bases respectively, the junction contains 10 bases. CDR1 and CDR2, looked up from the germline V gene (reference sequence), are MNHEY and SMNVEV. A patient counted as having stable Graves' hyperthyroidism if no progression to ophthalmopathy occurred over 18 months of follow-up. Hyperthyroidism patients were newly diagnosed, had a disease duration of under 2 months, and were aged 18 to 65 years. The study excluded patients with uncontrolled infections, other autoimmune diseases, pregnancy or lactation. Diagnoses were based on clinical symptoms, serum thyroxine and TRAb, thyroid ultrasound and orbital computed tomography. PBMCs were separated from under 11 ml of fresh peripheral blood using Ficoll-Paque density gradient centrifugation. Total RNA was extracted with Trizol reagent, and quality was checked on an Agilent 2100 Bioanalyzer.

The entry originates in a study of T cells in Graves' hyperthyroidism and ophthalmopathy (dated by TCRdb to the late 2010s). About the full investigation: Peripheral blood was sampled at the time of initial diagnosis, prior to any treatment. To identify distinguishing TCR V-J signatures, a discovery cohort of around 100 patients was used, comprising 43 with Graves' ophthalmopathy and some 60 with stable Graves' hyperthyroidism. Prospective prediction of ophthalmopathy was tested in an independent validation cohort of 18 to 20 hyperthyroidism patients and 17 patients who later progressed to ophthalmopathy. The 95 to 100 discovery patients were randomly split 7:3 into training and test sets. In addition, the study compared T-cell repertoires in thyroid tissue and in blood from about 6 Graves' hyperthyroidism patients. After blood sampling, hyperthyroidism patients were treated with methimazole at a starting dose of 30 mg daily, and ophthalmopathy patients were treated with high-dose intravenous methylprednisolone. The paper describes TCR Vbeta CDR3 sequencing of about 140 peripheral blood samples, made up of 43 ophthalmopathy patients, around 78 hyperthyroidism patients and 17 progressor patients.

Study-wide conclusions, independent of this receptor: Blood samples also contained most of the expanded thyroid clonotypes (frequency above 0.001), which suggests that blood repertoires may reflect thyroid immune responses. A model built on a 13 V-J signature distinguished ophthalmopathy from stable hyperthyroidism, reaching about 89% sensitivity and 81% to 83% specificity in cross-validation and 80%/75% in testing. Sample size was not statistically predetermined, and investigators were not blinded to group allocation. In validation, the model predicted progression to ophthalmopathy with roughly 70% sensitivity and over 72% specificity, a median of about 6 months before onset.

The chain was built from TRBV27 and TRBJ2-2, with no D gene named confidently. The source of this sequence is a woman aged 18-29 years with Graves' hyperthyroidism. Sequencing was carried out using blood. The CDR3 amino acid sequence is: CASSLPHGTGELFF. Here is the DNA: TGTGCCAGCAGTTTGCCTCATGGAACCGGGGAGCTGTTTTTT.